These T cell receptor beta chains were read from a single sample in a study of siplizumab effects on memory and regulatory T cells. The method was immunoSEQ multiplex PCR; TCRdb's version includes in-frame clones alone and lacks a portion of them. The sample contains 50,000 to 60,000 clones, more than 85% of which appear only once. The material sequenced was naive CD8+ T cells sorted from blood. All receptors come from a human donor in good health. The CDR3 runs from the conserved cysteine through the conserved F or W. The order of the fields is CDR3 DNA, CDR3 protein, clone size, D gene, V gene, J gene. The D gene is left open where the match is weak. Size values are once, few and many counts, or a class for expanded clones, and some rows have none.

TGTGCCAGCAGCCCCCGGGACAGGGGGACCTACGAGCAGTACTTC	CASSPRDRGTYEQYF	-	TRBD1	TRBV5-4	TRBJ2-7
TGTGCCAGCAGCTCCTCTAGCGGGCATGAAAAATCAGATACGCAGTATTTT	CASSSSSGHEKSDTQYF	-	TRBD2	TRBV13	TRBJ2-3
TGTGCCAGCAGCGCGGGGGATACGCAGTATTTT	CASSAGDTQYF	-	-	TRBV7-6	TRBJ2-3
TGTGCCAGCAGCTTAGGAATAGGCTCCTACGAGCAGTACTTC	CASSLGIGSYEQYF	-	-	TRBV7-6	TRBJ2-7
TGTGCCAGCAGCTTGGGGGGGTCGGGAGATACGCAGTATTTT	CASSLGGSGDTQYF	-	-	TRBV5-4	TRBJ2-3
TGTGCCAGCAGCTTGGGGTACGTGACAGCGATTTTTAGCACAGATACGCAGTATTTT	CASSLGYVTAIFSTDTQYF	once	-	TRBV5-6	TRBJ2-3
TGTGCCAGCAGCGTAACAGGGGGCGCCGACACCGGGGAGCTGTTTTTT	CASSVTGGADTGELFF	-	TRBD1	TRBV9	TRBJ2-2
TGTGCCAGCAGTCCCGACAGGGCTGGAAACACCATATATTTT	CASSPDRAGNTIYF	few	TRBD1	TRBV2	TRBJ1-3
TGTGCCAGCAGTCCAGGGATTAGCAATCAGCCCCAGCATTTT	CASSPGISNQPQHF	-	-	TRBV7-2	TRBJ1-5
TGTGCCAGTAGTATGTACAGGAACACTGAAGCTTTCTTT	CASSMYRNTEAFF	-	-	TRBV19	TRBJ1-1
TGTGCCAGCAGCTCCGACCCCAATGAGCAGTTCTTC	CASSSDPNEQFF	-	-	TRBV7-9	TRBJ2-1
TGTGCCAGTAGTCTTAGCGGGGGGGCCGTCACAGATACGCAGTATTTT	CASSLSGGAVTDTQYF	-	TRBD2	TRBV19	TRBJ2-3
TGTGCCAGCAGCTTAGTCGCGCTAGCAGAGACCCAGTACTTC	CASSLVALAETQYF	-	-	TRBV7-9	TRBJ2-5
TGTGCCAGCCAAAGCGGTGTTTTTCTCCACAATGAGCAGTTCTTC	CASQSGVFLHNEQFF	-	-	TRBV6-5	TRBJ2-1
TGTGCCAGCAGTCCCGGACAGCTCTCTGGAAACACCATATATTTT	CASSPGQLSGNTIYF	-	-	TRBV2	TRBJ1-3
TGTGCCTGGAGTATGGGACAGGCCGGCACTGAAGCTTTCTTT	CAWSMGQAGTEAFF	few	TRBD1	TRBV30	TRBJ1-1
TGTGCCAGCAGCTTGGTCCCATCCGCTTACAATGAGCAGTTCTTC	CASSLVPSAYNEQFF	-	-	TRBV5-8	TRBJ2-1
TGTGCCAGTAGTATCCAGGTCGGTAGGGAGCAGTACTTC	CASSIQVGREQYF	-	-	TRBV19	TRBJ2-7
TGCGCCAGCAGCCAAGGAACTGAAGCTTTCTTT	CASSQGTEAFF	few	-	TRBV4-1	TRBJ1-1
TGTGCCAGCAGCTTGCGCCCAGCGGGAGACTACGAGCAGTACTTC	CASSLRPAGDYEQYF	-	TRBD2	TRBV5-5	TRBJ2-7
TGTGCCAGCACAGACGGAGCCTACGAGCAGTACTTC	CASTDGAYEQYF	-	-	TRBV11-2	TRBJ2-7
TGCGCCAGCAGCCAGGGACAGCTTGGCGAGCAGTACTTC	CASSQGQLGEQYF	-	TRBD1	TRBV4-1	TRBJ2-7
TGCGCCACCGCTTTAAATATGAACACTGAAGCTTTCTTT	CATALNMNTEAFF	-	-	TRBV5-1	TRBJ1-1
TGTGCCAGCAGTGAAGGGACTAGTTGGAATGAGCAGTTCTTC	CASSEGTSWNEQFF	-	TRBD2	TRBV25-1	TRBJ2-1
TGTGCCAGCAGCTCCCGGGGGAACACTGAAGCTTTCTTT	CASSSRGNTEAFF	-	-	TRBV11-2	TRBJ1-1
TGCGCCACCTCCGGACCTTCCGAAGCTTTCTTT	CATSGPSEAFF	-	-	TRBV4-1	TRBJ1-1
TGTGCCAGCAGCCTAAGGGGTCAGAACAATGAGCAGTTCTTC	CASSLRGQNNEQFF	-	-	TRBV14	TRBJ2-1
TGTGCCAGCAGTTTATTGACAGACTTGTACGAGCAGTACTTC	CASSLLTDLYEQYF	-	-	TRBV27	TRBJ2-7
TGTGCCAGCACGTTCCATCCGAATTCACCCCTCCACTTT	CASTFHPNSPLHF	-	-	TRBV27	TRBJ1-6
TGCGCCAGCAGCCACGACAGGGGGCGAATTGCTGAAGCTTTCTTT	CASSHDRGRIAEAFF	-	TRBD1	TRBV4-1	TRBJ1-1
TGTGCCAGCAGCTTCCTGGACAGAGACAATGAGCAGTTCTTC	CASSFLDRDNEQFF	-	-	TRBV7-9	TRBJ2-1
TGTGCCAGTAGTCACAACAGGGAGCTAGTCCCCTACGAGCAGTACTTC	CASSHNRELVPYEQYF	-	-	TRBV19	TRBJ2-7
TGTGCCAGCAGGAGTCTCGGTCCTGAAGCTTTCTTT	CASRSLGPEAFF	-	-	TRBV27	TRBJ1-1
TGTGCCAGCAGCCAAGATTACGGAGGTCAGCCCCAGCATTTT	CASSQDYGGQPQHF	-	-	TRBV4-2	TRBJ1-5
TGTGCCAGTAGTAACCGGGACAGGGGTAATGAGCAGTTCTTC	CASSNRDRGNEQFF	-	TRBD1	TRBV19	TRBJ2-1
TGCGCCAGCAGCCTAAGGATGGGGGAGGCAGATACGCAGTATTTT	CASSLRMGEADTQYF	-	-	TRBV4-1	TRBJ2-3
TGTGCCAGCAGTTTGGGCCCACCGGGGTTTAGCTCCTACGAGCAGTACTTC	CASSLGPPGFSSYEQYF	-	-	TRBV27	TRBJ2-7
TGCAGCGTTGAAGGGTTGATAGTACAGAATGAGCAGTTCTTC	CSVEGLIVQNEQFF	-	-	TRBV29-1	TRBJ2-1
TGTGCCAGCAGCTCCGGTACGAGTACTGAAGCTTTCTTT	CASSSGTSTEAFF	few	-	TRBV7-9	TRBJ1-1
TGCGCCAGCAGCCTAGGGTTCAATCAGCCCCAGCATTTT	CASSLGFNQPQHF	few	-	TRBV4-1	TRBJ1-5
TGTGCCAGCAGCTTAGAGGCAGCGGGGGCTCTTCCCTACGAGCAGTACTTC	CASSLEAAGALPYEQYF	-	TRBD2	TRBV7-6	TRBJ2-7
TGTGCCAGCAGCTTGGGTGGGTTCATGAACACTGAAGCTTTCTTT	CASSLGGFMNTEAFF	-	-	TRBV5-4	TRBJ1-1
TGTGCTACCTTAGAGGGCAGCTACAATGAGCAGTTCTTC	CATLEGSYNEQFF	-	-	TRBV30	TRBJ2-1
TGTGCCAGCAGCGTAGATATGGGAATCCAGTACTTC	CASSVDMGIQYF	-	-	TRBV9	TRBJ2-5
TGCAGCATCTCTAGGGACCCGAACGCTGAAGCTTTCTTT	CSISRDPNAEAFF	-	-	TRBV29-1	TRBJ1-1
TGTGCCAGCAGCCTCAGTCTCGTCGAGCAGTACTTC	CASSLSLVEQYF	-	-	TRBV14	TRBJ2-7
TGTGCCAGCAGCTTACTAGGACGCTCCTACGAGCAGTACTTC	CASSLLGRSYEQYF	-	-	TRBV7-2	TRBJ2-7
TGCAGTCTATCCACAGATACGCAGTATTTT	CSLSTDTQYF	-	-	TRBV20-1	TRBJ2-3
TGTGCCAGCAGTTTCCAGGACAGGTCCTATGGCTACACCTTC	CASSFQDRSYGYTF	-	TRBD1	TRBV27	TRBJ1-2
TGCGCCAGCAGCCCGGGACAGGGGGCCGGCGAGACCCAGTACTTC	CASSPGQGAGETQYF	-	TRBD1	TRBV5-1	TRBJ2-5
TGTGCCAGCAGCCCCGCCGGGGGTAACTCCTACGAGCAGTACTTC	CASSPAGGNSYEQYF	once	-	TRBV7-3	TRBJ2-7
TGTGCCAGCAGTCCTACTAGCGGGAGCTCCTACGAGCAGTACTTC	CASSPTSGSSYEQYF	-	TRBD2	TRBV27	TRBJ2-7
TGCGCCAGCAGCTTTGACACGGCGAACACTGAAGCTTTCTTT	CASSFDTANTEAFF	-	-	TRBV5-1	TRBJ1-1
TGTGCCAGCAGCCCACTAGCGGGGGCAAACACCGGGGAGCTGTTTTTT	CASSPLAGANTGELFF	few	TRBD2	TRBV7-3	TRBJ2-2